This TCR beta chain was profiled in a study of OX40 agonist ivuxolimab in advanced cancers. In the study overall: Subjects had a mean age of roughly 60 years, with a range of about 23 to 79; around 80% were male.

Using immunoSEQ multiplex PCR, the repertoire was profiled, and TCRdb retains in-frame clones only, with some absent. The sample records tens of thousands of clones, approximately 92% being singletons. Overall study results and limits: There was clonal expansion of CD4+ and CD8+ blood T cells by week 6 at 0.1 to 3.0 mg/kg.

Sampled blood was obtained at baseline, cycle 4 day 1, and cycle 7 day 1. On this clone itself: The antigen is undetermined.

The length of the CDR3 is 16 residues. Germline-derived CDR1 and CDR2 are SEHNR and FQNEAQ (reference sequence). V lost 3 bases and J lost 6; bases outside the gene matches: 6. The clonotype was recovered from an adult with an advanced solid tumor such as melanoma, head and neck, liver or kidney cancer. The V gene is TRBV7-9, the J gene TRBJ2-2, with 11 bases aligning to TRBD2. The sequenced sample was CD4+ or CD8+ T cells sorted from blood, obtained in a trial of the OX40 agonist ivuxolimab. The chain's CDR3 is CASSFVTSGTSGELFF. The CDR3 nucleotides are TGTGCCAGCAGCTTTGTGACTAGCGGGACATCCGGGGAGCTGTTTTTT.